Sequencing of this TCR beta chain was carried out in a study of CD8 T cells in Susac syndrome. The overall study: Patients with Susac syndrome had blood drawn and were at that point therapy-naive, on corticosteroids, or on intravenous immunoglobulin alone.

The table lists this clonotype with a count of one. Random hexamers primed reverse transcription of about 0.5 to 1 ug RNA. TCRdb passed the immunoSEQ multiplex PCR reads through MiXCR, listing each CDR3 protein once. The sample yields around 200,000 distinct CDR3 sequences, about 95% seen once. Trimming cost V 2 bases and J 3 bases; bases outside gene matches: 4. CDR3 length: 16 amino acids. The V gene's germline CDR1 is SGHTA and CDR2 FQGTGA. The sequenced sample consisted of CD8+ T cells from PBMCs. The receptor comes from a human donor with Susac syndrome. The J gene is TRBJ2-2, the V gene TRBV7-3, with TRBD2 identical over 9 bases. CDR3 sequence reads: CASSLRSGGHTGELFF. As DNA, the CDR3 is TGTGCCAGCAGCTTACGAAGCGGGGGGCACACCGGGGAGCTGTTTTTT.